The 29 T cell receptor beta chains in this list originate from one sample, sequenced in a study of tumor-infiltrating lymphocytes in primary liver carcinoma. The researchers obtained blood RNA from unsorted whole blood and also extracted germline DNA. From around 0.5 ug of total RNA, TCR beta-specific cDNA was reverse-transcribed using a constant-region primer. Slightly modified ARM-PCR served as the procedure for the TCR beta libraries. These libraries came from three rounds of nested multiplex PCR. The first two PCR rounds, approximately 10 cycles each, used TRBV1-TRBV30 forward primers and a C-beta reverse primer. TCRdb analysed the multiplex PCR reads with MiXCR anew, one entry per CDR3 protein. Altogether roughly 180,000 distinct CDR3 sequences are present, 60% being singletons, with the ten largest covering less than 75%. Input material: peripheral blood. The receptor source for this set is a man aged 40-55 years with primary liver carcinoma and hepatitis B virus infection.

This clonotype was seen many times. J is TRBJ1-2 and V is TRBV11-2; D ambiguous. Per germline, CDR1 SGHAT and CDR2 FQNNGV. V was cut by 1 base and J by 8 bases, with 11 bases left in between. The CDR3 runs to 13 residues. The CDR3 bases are TGTGCCAGCAGCTTAGGGGCGGATAGAGGCTACACCTTC. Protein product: CASSLGADRGYTF.

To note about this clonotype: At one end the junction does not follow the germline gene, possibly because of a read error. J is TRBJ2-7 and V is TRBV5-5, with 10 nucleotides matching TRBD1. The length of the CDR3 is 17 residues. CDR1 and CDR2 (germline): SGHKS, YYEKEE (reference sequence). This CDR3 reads CVSSLASGDRGQGEQYF. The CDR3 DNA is TGTGTCAGCAGCCTGGCCTCAGGTGACAGGGGGCAGGGGGAGCAGTACTTC.

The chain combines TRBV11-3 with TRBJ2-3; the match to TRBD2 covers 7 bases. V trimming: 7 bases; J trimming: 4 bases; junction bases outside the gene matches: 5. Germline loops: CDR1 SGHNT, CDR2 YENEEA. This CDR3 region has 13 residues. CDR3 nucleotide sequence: TGTGCCAGCAACTTGGCGGGGGCAGATACGCAGTATTTT. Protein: CASNLAGADTQYF.

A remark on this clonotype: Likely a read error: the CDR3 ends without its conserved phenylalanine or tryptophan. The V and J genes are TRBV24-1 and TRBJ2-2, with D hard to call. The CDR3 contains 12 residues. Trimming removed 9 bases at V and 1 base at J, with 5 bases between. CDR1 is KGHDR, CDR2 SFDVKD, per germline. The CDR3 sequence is CATGENTGELFI. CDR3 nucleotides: TGTGCCACCGGGGAGAACACCGGGGAGCTGTTTATT.

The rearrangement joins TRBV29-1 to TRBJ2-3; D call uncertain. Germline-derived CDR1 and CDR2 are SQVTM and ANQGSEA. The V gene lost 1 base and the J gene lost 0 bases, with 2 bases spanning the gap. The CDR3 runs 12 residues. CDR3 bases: TGCAGCGTTGAAGCTAGCACAGATACGCAGTATTTT. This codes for CSVEASTDTQYF.

CDR3 coding DNA: TGTGCCAGCAGCTCACGGATGCAGGGCGAGCAGTACTTC. Its protein product is CASSSRMQGEQYF. The chain recombines TRBV12-3 or TRBV12-4 with TRBJ2-7; possible D gene TRBD1, 5 bases. Trimming shortened V by 6 bases and J by 6 bases, and 15 bases separated the two germline ends. This CDR3 is built from 13 residues.

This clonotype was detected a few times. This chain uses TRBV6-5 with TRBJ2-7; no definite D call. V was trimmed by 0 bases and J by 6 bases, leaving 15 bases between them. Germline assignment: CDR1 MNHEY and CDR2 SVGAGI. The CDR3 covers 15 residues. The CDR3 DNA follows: TGTGCCAGCAGTTACTCTAGCTCTCACCCTGTCGAGCAGTACTTC. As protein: CASSYSSSHPVEQYF.

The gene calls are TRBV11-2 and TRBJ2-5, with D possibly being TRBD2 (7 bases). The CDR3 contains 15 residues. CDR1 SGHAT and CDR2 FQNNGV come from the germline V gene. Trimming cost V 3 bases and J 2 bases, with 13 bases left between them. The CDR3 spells CASSLGGGLQETQYF. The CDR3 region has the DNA TGTGCCAGCAGCTTGGGGGGGGGGCTACAAGAGACCCAGTACTTC.

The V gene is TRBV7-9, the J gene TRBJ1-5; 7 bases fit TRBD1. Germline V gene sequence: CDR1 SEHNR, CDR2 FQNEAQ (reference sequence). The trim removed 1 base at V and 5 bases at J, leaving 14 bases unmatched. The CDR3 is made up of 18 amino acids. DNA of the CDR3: TGTGCCAGCAGCTTAGGTGCAGGGGGAGTTTTATCGGATCAGCCCCAGCATTTT. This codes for CASSLGAGGVLSDQPQHF.

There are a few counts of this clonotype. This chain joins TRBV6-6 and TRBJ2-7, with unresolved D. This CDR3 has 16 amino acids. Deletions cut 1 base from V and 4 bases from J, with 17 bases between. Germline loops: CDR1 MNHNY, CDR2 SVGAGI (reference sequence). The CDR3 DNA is TGTGCCAGCAGTTACTTAAGGGCGCATGTTTCGTACGAGCAGTACTTC. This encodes CASSYLRAHVSYEQYF.

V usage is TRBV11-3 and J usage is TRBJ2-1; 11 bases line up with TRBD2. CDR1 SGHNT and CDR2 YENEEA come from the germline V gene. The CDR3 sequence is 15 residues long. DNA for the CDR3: TGTGAAAGCAGCTCCGGGACTAGCGGCCACAATGAGCAGTTCTTC. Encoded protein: CESSSGTSGHNEQFF.

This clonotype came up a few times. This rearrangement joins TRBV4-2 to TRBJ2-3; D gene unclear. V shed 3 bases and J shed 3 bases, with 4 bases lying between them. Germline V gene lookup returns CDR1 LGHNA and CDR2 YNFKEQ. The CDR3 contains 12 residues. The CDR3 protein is CASSQTTDTQYF. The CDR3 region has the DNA TGTGCCAGCAGCCAGACTACAGATACGCAGTATTTT.

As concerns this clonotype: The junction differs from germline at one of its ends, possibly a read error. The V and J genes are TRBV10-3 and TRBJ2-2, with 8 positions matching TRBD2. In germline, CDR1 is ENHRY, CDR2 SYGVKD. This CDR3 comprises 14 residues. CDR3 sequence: CAIEAGGLTRELFF. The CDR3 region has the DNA TGTGCCATCGAGGCGGGAGGTCTCACCCGGGAGCTGTTTTTT.

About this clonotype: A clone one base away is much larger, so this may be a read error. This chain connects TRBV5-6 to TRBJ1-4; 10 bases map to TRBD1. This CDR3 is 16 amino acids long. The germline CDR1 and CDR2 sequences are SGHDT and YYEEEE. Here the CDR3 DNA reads TGTGACAGCAGCACGACAGGGGGCGGTGGTAATGAAAAACTGTTTTTT. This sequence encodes CDSSTTGGGGNEKLFF. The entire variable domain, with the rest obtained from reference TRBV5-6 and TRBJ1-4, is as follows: DAGVTQSPTHLIKTRGQQVTLRCSPKSGHDTVSWYQQALGQGPQFIFQYYEEEERQRGNFPDRFSGHQFPNYSSELNVNALLLGDSALYLCDSSTTGGGGNEKLFFGSGTQLSVL.

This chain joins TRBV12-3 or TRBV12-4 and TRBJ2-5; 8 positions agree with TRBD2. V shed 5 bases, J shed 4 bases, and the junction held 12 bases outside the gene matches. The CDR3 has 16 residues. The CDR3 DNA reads TGTGCCAGCAGTCCTCCCCTGGCGGGAGGCCGAGAGACCCAGTACTTC. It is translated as CASSPPLAGGRETQYF.

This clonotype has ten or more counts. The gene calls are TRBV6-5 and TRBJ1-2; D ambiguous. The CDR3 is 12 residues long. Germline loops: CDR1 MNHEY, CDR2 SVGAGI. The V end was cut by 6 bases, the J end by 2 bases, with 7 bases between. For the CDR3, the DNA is TGTGCCAGCAGCTCTCAGAACTATGGCTACACCTTC. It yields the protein CASSSQNYGYTF.

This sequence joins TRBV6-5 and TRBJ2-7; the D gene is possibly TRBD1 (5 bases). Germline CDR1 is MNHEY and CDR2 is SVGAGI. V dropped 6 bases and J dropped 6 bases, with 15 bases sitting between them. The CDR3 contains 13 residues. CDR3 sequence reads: CASSPDTSGEQYF. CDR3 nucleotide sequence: TGTGCCAGCAGCCCGGACACGTCAGGCGAGCAGTACTTC.

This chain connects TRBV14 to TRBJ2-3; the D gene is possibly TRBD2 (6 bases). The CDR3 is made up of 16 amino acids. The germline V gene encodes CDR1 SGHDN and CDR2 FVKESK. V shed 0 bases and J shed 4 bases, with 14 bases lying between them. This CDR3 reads CASSQERPASADTQYF. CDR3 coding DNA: TGTGCCAGCAGCCAAGAGAGACCGGCTAGCGCAGATACGCAGTATTTT.

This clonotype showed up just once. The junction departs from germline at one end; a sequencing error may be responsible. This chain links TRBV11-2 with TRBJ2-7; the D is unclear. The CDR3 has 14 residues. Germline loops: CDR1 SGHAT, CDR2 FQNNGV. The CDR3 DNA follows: TGTGCCAGCAGCTTAATCGACGGAGTCTACGAGCAATACTTT. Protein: CASSLIDGVYEQYF.

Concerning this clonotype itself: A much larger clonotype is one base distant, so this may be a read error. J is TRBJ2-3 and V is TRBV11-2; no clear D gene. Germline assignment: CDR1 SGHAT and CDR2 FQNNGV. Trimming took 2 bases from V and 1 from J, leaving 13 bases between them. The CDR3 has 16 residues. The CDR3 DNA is TGTGCCAGCAGCTTAACGACGGAAGTAGGCACAGATACGCAGTATTTT. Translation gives CASSLTTEVGTDTQYF.

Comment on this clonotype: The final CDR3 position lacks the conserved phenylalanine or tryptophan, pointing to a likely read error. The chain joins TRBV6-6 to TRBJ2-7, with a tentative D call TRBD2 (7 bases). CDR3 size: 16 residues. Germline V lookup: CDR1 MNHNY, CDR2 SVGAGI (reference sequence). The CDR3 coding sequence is TGTGCCAGCATTTACTCGGGGGGCTTAACGGGCTACGAGCAGTACCTC. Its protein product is CASIYSGGLTGYEQYL.

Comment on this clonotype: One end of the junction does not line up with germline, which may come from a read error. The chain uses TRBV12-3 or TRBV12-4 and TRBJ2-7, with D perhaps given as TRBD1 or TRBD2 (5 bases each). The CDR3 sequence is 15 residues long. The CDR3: CTSSRTEGLSYEQYF. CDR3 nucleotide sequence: TGTACCAGCAGCCGTACAGAGGGGTTGTCCTACGAGCAGTACTTC.

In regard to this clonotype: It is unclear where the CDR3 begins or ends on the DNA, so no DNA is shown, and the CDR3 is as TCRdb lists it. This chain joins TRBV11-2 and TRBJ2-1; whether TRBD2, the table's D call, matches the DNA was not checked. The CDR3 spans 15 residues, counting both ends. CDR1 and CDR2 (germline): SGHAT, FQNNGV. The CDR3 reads CPSSNRVALGNERFF.

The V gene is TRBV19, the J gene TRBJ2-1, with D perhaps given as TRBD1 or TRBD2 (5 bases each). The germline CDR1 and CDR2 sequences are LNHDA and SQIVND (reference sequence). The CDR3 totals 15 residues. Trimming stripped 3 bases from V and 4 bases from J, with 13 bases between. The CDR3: CASSISVWGYNEQFF. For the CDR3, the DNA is TGTGCCAGTAGTATCAGCGTCTGGGGGTACAATGAGCAGTTCTTC.

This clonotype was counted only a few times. The CDR3 coding sequence is TGTGCCAGCAACGTCCTCGGGTACGAGCAGTACTTC. Its protein product is CASNVLGYEQYF. This rearrangement joins TRBV6-1 to TRBJ2-7, with unresolved D. This CDR3 spans 12 amino acids. The germline CDR1 and CDR2 sequences are MNHNS and SASEGT. V was cut by 7 bases and J by 4 bases, with 11 bases left in between.

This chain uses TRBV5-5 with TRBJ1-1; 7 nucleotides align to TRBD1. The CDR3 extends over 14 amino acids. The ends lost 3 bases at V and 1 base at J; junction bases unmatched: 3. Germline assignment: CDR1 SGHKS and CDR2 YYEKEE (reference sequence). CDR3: CASSWGTENTEAFF. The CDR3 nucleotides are TGTGCCAGCAGCTGGGGGACAGAGAACACTGAAGCTTTCTTT. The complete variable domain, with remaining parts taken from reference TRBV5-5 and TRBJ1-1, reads DAGVTQSPTHLIKTRGQQVTLRCSPISGHKSVSWYQQVLGQGPQFIFQYYEKEERGRGNFPDRFSARQFPNYSSELNVNALLLGDSALYLCASSWGTENTEAFFGQGTRLTVV.

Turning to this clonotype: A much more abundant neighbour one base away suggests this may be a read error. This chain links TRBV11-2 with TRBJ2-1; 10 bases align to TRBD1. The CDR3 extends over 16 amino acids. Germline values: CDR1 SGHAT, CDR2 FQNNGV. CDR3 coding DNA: TGTGACAGCAGCGGCCTCCCGGGACAGGGGTTCCATGAGCAGTTCTTC. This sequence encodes CDSSGLPGQGFHEQFF.

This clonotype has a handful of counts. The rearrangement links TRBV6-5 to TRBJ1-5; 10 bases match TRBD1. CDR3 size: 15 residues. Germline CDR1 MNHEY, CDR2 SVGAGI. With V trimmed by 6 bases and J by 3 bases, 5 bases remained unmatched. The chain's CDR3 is CASRRTGGVNQPQHF. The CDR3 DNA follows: TGTGCCAGCAGGCGGACAGGGGGAGTCAATCAGCCCCAGCATTTT.

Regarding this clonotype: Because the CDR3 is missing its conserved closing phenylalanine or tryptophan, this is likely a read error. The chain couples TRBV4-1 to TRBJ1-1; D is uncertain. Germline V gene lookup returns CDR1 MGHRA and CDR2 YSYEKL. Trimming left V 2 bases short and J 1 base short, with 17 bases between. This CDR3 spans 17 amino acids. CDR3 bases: TGCGCCAGCAGCCAAAACTCCTCGAGGGCCTGGAACACTGAAGCTTTCTTA. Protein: CASSQNSSRAWNTEAFL.